Below, 16 T cell receptor beta chains from the same sample are listed, as sequenced in a study of blood T cells in healthy people across ages. A sample-barcoded 5' primer and a J-beta primer mix were used in a second PCR of about 7 to 12 cycles. TCRdb re-analysed the 5' RACE reads in MiXCR, keeping a single row per CDR3 protein. The sample lists more than 600,000 distinct CDR3 sequences; 25% were seen once. The data were also submitted as part of a second study, on T cells of mothers and their children.

The sequencing sample was made of blood. All receptors derive from a boy aged 5 to 17 in good health.

The V call is TRBV5-1, the J call TRBJ2-1; D gene ambiguous. CDR3 size: 13 residues. CDR1 is SGHRS and CDR2 is YFSETQ in the germline V gene. Deletions cut 4 bases from V and 5 bases from J, with 10 bases between. The CDR3 is CASSTLTDNEQFF. CDR3 DNA sequence: TGCGCCAGCAGCACCCTGACGGACAATGAGCAGTTCTTC.

The chain employs TRBV6-2 or TRBV6-3 and TRBJ2-7; D not resolved. Germline V gene data show CDR1 as MNHEY and CDR2 as SVGEGT. The CDR3 has 11 residues. Trimming stripped 10 bases from V and 3 bases from J, with 10 bases between. Here the CDR3 DNA reads TGTGCCACCGGACGTCGCTACGAGCAGTACTTC. Amino acids: CATGRRYEQYF.

This clonotype was observed at least ten times. The chain joins TRBV4-3 to TRBJ2-5; 8 positions agree with TRBD1. V lost 1 base, J lost 5 bases, and 3 bases stayed unmatched. Germline V gene data show CDR1 as LGHNA and CDR2 as YSLEER. The CDR3 runs 14 residues. The CDR3 DNA reads TGCGCCAGCAGCCAAGGGACAGGGAGGGAGACCCAGTACTTC. It specifies CASSQGTGRETQYF.

In this sample, this clonotype turned up a few times. The V and J genes are TRBV6-1 and TRBJ2-6; TRBD2 might be the D (5 bases). Per the germline V gene, CDR1 is MNHNS and CDR2 is SASEGT. The CDR3 loop spans 17 amino acids. Trimming cost V 6 bases and J 1 base, with 16 bases left between them. The CDR3 is CASRPDFGVSGANVLTF. DNA of the CDR3: TGTGCCAGCAGACCCGATTTCGGGGTATCTGGGGCCAACGTCCTGACTTTC.

The rearrangement joins TRBV11-2 to TRBJ2-5; the D gene could be TRBD1 or TRBD2 (5 bases each). The J call is doubtful: the DNA matches TRBJ2-1 better. In germline, CDR1 is SGHAT, CDR2 FQNNGV. This CDR3 spans 15 amino acids. The CDR3 DNA reads as TGTGCCAGCAGCTTTTCTAGCAGGGAATACAATGAGCAGTTCTTC. Its protein product is CASSFSSREYNEQFF.

This clonotype was seen a handful of times. The chain is built from TRBV10-3 and TRBJ2-7; 7 positions agree with TRBD2. Trimming cost V 2 bases and J 5 bases; bases outside gene matches: 6. CDR3 length equals 14 residues. Germline values: CDR1 ENHRY, CDR2 SYGVKD. In DNA form, the CDR3 reads TGTGCCATCAGTGAGAAGACTAGCACCCACGAGCAGTACTTC. As protein: CAISEKTSTHEQYF.

This clonotype was counted a few times. CDR3: CASSPLGRQETQYF. DNA for the CDR3: TGTGCCAGCAGCCCCTTGGGACGTCAAGAGACCCAGTACTTC. The chain links TRBV7-6 to TRBJ2-5; D may match TRBD1 or TRBD2 (5 bases each). With 5 bases removed from V and 2 bases from J, the gap between germline ends came to 12 bases. The CDR3 spans 14 residues. CDR1 and CDR2 from the germline V gene are SGHVS and FNYEAQ.

The chain couples TRBV6-5 to TRBJ2-3; TRBD1 matches at 7 bases. V lost 6 bases to trimming and J lost 0 bases; unmatched junction nucleotides: 3. The CDR3 is 14 amino acids. Germline CDR1 is MNHEY and CDR2 is SVGAGI. The CDR3: CASRPGGSTDTQYF. CDR3 nucleotides: TGTGCCAGCAGGCCAGGGGGTAGCACAGATACGCAGTATTTT.

The chain employs TRBV5-1 and TRBJ2-5, with 8 bases that match TRBD1. Near its end, the DNA agrees better with TRBJ2-7, so the J call may be wrong. The CDR3 is 15 residues long. CDR1 is SGHRS, CDR2 YFSETQ, per germline. The CDR3 nucleotides are TGCGCCAGCAGCTTGGCCACAGGACAGGGCTACGAGCAGTACTTC. Amino acid sequence: CASSLATGQGYEQYF.

The chain couples TRBV7-6 to TRBJ1-3; 7 positions agree with TRBD1. CDR3 length: 17 residues. After removal of 6 bases from V and 0 bases from J, the junction contained 11 bases not matched to a gene. CDR1 and CDR2 from the germline V gene are SGHVS and FNYEAQ. CDR3 in DNA: TGTGCCAGCAGTTCGCCGTACAGGGGATACTCTGGAAACACCATATATTTT. This encodes CASSSPYRGYSGNTIYF.

This clonotype occurred a few times. The chain combines TRBV7-2 with TRBJ1-6, with no clear D. This CDR3 spans 13 amino acids. Trimming removed 6 bases from V and 7 bases from J, with 10 bases in between. CDR1 and CDR2 from the germline V gene are SGHTA and FQGNSA. The CDR3 region has the DNA TGTGCCAGCAGTACAGCCCCGAATTCACCCCTCCACTTT. This encodes CASSTAPNSPLHF.

This clonotype was found a few times. This chain connects TRBV20-1 to TRBJ2-1, with 15 positions matching TRBD2. CDR3 size: 16 residues. Germline assignment: CDR1 DFQATT and CDR2 SNEGSKA (reference sequence). The V segment lost 1 base and the J segment 3 bases; nucleotides outside the gene matches: 1. CDR3 loop: CSARGTSGGDYNEQFF. CDR3 DNA: TGCAGTGCTAGAGGGACTAGCGGGGGGGACTACAATGAGCAGTTCTTC.

The V gene is TRBV15, the J gene TRBJ2-1; tentatively, D is TRBD1 or TRBD2 (6 bases each). The germline CDR1 and CDR2 sequences are LNHNV and YYDKDF (reference sequence). CDR3 length: 13 residues. Trimming removed 0 bases at V and 8 bases at J, with 8 bases between. CDR3: CATSRDRGDEQFF. DNA for the CDR3: TGTGCCACCAGCAGAGATAGGGGGGATGAGCAGTTCTTC.

This chain connects TRBV12-5 to TRBJ2-5; D tentatively fits TRBD1 or TRBD2 (7 bases each). Trimming stripped 4 bases from V and 5 bases from J, with 20 bases between. The germline CDR1 and CDR2 sequences are LGHNT and FRNRAP. The CDR3 spans 16 residues. This chain's CDR3 is CASGSPGGGYEETQYF. The DNA for the CDR3 is TGTGCTAGTGGTTCCCCAGGGGGGGGCTACGAGGAGACCCAGTACTTC.

This sequence joins TRBV28 and TRBJ2-5, with 9 nucleotides matching TRBD2. Germline V lookup: CDR1 MDHEN, CDR2 SYDVKM. V lost 5 bases, J lost 2 bases, and 12 bases stayed unmatched. The CDR3 contains 17 residues. As DNA, the CDR3 is TGTGCCAGCAGTCCCGGTGCTAGCGGGGATTATCAAGAGACCCAGTACTTC. This encodes CASSPGASGDYQETQYF.

A few counts support this clonotype. The rearrangement links TRBV9 to TRBJ2-3; 7 bases are shared with TRBD2. From germline, CDR1 is SGDLS and CDR2 YYNGEE. The V gene end was trimmed by 3 bases and the J gene end by 4 bases; junction bases not matched to a gene: 11. This CDR3 comprises 16 residues. For the CDR3, the DNA is TGTGCCAGCAGCGCCGGGCGGGGGTCGAATGCAGATACGCAGTATTTT. Amino acids: CASSAGRGSNADTQYF.